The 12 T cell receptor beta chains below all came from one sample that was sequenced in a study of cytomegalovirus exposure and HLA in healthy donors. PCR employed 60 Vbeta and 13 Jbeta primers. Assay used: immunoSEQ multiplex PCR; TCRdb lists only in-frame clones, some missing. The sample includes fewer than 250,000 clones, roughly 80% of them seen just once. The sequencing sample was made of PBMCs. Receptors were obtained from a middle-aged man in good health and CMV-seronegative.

The CDR3 region has the DNA TGTGCCAGCAGTTACTCTGGGACAGGGGTTAACGAGCAGTACTTC. It codes for CASSYSGTGVNEQYF. The chain links TRBV6-5 to TRBJ2-7, with TRBD1 matching over 10 bases. CDR1 MNHEY and CDR2 SVGAGI come from the germline V gene. This CDR3 is 15 amino acids long. Losses at the gene ends were 0 bases for V and 5 bases for J; bases not matched to a gene: 4.

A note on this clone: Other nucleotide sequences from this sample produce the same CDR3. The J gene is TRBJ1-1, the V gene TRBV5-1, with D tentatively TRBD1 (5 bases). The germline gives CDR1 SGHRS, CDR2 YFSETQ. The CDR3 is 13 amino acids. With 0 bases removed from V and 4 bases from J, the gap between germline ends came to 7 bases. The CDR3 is CASSLERGTEAFF. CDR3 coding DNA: TGCGCCAGCAGCTTGGAAAGGGGCACTGAAGCTTTCTTT.

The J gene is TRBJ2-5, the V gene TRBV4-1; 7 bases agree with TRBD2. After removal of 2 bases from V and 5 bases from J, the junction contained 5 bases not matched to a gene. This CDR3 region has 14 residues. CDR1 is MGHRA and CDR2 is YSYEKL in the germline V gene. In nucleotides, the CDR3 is TGCGCCAGCAGCCAATCTAGCGGTAGGGAGACCCAGTACTTC. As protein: CASSQSSGRETQYF.

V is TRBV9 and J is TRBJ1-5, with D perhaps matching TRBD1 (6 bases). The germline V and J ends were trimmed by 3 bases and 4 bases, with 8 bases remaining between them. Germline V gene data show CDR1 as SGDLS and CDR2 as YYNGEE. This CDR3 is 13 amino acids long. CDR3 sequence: CASSGGQNQPQHF. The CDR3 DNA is TGTGCCAGCAGCGGCGGACAGAATCAGCCCCAGCATTTT.

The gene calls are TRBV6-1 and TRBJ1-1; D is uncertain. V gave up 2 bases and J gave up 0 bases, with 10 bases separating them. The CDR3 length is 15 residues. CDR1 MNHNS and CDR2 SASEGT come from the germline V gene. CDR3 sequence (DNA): TGTGCCAGCAGTGAAAGATACGGTTTGAACACTGAAGCTTTCTTT. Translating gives CASSERYGLNTEAFF.

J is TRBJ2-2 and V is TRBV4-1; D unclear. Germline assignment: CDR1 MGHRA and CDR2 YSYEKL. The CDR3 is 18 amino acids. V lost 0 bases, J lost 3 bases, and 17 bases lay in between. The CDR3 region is CASSQEISRRIYTGELFF. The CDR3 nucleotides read TGCGCCAGCAGCCAAGAAATTAGTAGGCGGATATACACCGGGGAGCTGTTTTTT.

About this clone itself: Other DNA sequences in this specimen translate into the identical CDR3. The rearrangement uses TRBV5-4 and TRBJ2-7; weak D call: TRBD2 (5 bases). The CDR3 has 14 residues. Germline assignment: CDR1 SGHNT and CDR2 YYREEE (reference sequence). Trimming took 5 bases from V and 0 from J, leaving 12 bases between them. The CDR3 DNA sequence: TGTGCCAGCAGTCCAGCCGGAGGCTCCTACGAGCAGTACTTC. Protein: CASSPAGGSYEQYF.

In DNA form, the CDR3 reads TGTGCCATCAGTGAGTGGCAGGGTGGCACTGAAGCTTTCTTT. It codes for CAISEWQGGTEAFF. The gene calls are TRBV10-3 and TRBJ1-1, with a possible D match to TRBD1 (5 bases). The germline CDR1 and CDR2 sequences are ENHRY and SYGVKD. The V and J ends lost 1 base and 4 bases respectively, with 10 bases between them. This CDR3 comprises 14 residues.

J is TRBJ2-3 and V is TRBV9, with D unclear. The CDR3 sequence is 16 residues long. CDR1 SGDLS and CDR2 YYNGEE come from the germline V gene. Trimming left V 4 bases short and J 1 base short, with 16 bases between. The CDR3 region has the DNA TGTGCCAGCAGCCCCCGGAGAGAGTTTGGCACAGATACGCAGTATTTT. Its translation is CASSPRREFGTDTQYF.

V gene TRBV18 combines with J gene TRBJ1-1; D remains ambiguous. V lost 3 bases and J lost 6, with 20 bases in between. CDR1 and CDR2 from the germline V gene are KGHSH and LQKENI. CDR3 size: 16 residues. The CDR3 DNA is TGTGCCAGCTCACCCTCCGGGCAAGGAGGTTGGTCTGAAGCTTTCTTT. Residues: CASSPSGQGGWSEAFF.

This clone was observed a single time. Here the CDR3 reads CASRQGAGNTIYF. In nucleotides, the CDR3 is TGTGCCAGCAGACAGGGAGCTGGAAACACCATATATTTT. The chain combines TRBV7-9 with TRBJ1-3; possible D gene TRBD1, 6 bases. CDR1 and CDR2 from the germline V gene are SEHNR and FQNEAQ (reference sequence). The CDR3 covers 13 residues. Trimming left V 6 bases short and J 2 bases short, with 8 bases between. The full variable domain, completed using reference TRBV7-9 and TRBJ1-3, is DTGVSQNPRHKITKRGQNVTFRCDPISEHNRLYWYRQTLGQGPEFLTYFQNEAQLEKSRLLSDRFSAERPKGSFSTLEIQRTEQGDSAMYLCASRQGAGNTIYFGEGSWLTVV.

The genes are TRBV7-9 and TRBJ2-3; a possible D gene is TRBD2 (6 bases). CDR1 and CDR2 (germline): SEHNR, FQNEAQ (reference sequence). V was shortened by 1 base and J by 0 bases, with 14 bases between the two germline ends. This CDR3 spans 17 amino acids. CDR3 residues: CASSLVGGGRSTDTQYF. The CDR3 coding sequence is TGTGCCAGCAGCTTAGTGGGAGGAGGCAGGAGCACAGATACGCAGTATTTT.